A single sample gave rise to the 11 T cell receptor beta chains below, sequenced in a study of blood T cell repertoires in COVID-19. Here immunoSEQ multiplex PCR was the method, and the copy in TCRdb shows in-frame clones only, minus some. This table has more than 45,000 clones, roughly 79% appearing once. The specimen was peripheral blood. These receptors originate from a human donor in a cohort sampled during active COVID-19.

The chain uses TRBV19 and TRBJ2-7; the match to TRBD2 covers 7 bases. Germline lookup yields CDR1 LNHDA and CDR2 SQIVND (reference sequence). The CDR3 is 14 residues long. Trimming took 5 bases from V and 4 from J; bases not matched to a gene: 8. The chain's CDR3 is CASSSWEGRYEQYF. The DNA of the CDR3 is TGTGCCAGTAGTTCGTGGGAGGGCCGGTACGAGCAGTACTTC.

The chain uses TRBV28 and TRBJ2-7; D is perhaps TRBD2 (5 bases). V lost 5 bases to trimming and J lost 3 bases, with 11 bases between them. Germline loops: CDR1 MDHEN, CDR2 SYDVKM. This CDR3 contains 13 residues. CDR3 protein: CASSPGLVYEQYF. CDR3 DNA: TGTGCCAGCAGTCCCGGACTGGTCTACGAGCAGTACTTC.

The CDR3 sequence: CASSDTNTGGEQFF. DNA of the CDR3: TGTGCCAGCAGTGACACAAACACCGGAGGGGAGCAGTTCTTC. The chain links TRBV6-4 to TRBJ2-1, with D possibly being TRBD2 (6 bases). Trimming shortened V by 2 bases and J by 10 bases, and 15 bases separated the two germline ends. Germline CDR1 is MRHNA and CDR2 is SNTAGT. The CDR3 totals 14 residues.

This rearrangement joins TRBV7-2 to TRBJ2-7; 10 bases match TRBD1. From germline, CDR1 is SGHTA and CDR2 FQGNSA. V lost 5 bases and J lost 2; bases outside the gene matches: 9. This CDR3 is 16 amino acids long. In DNA form, the CDR3 reads TGTGCCAGCAGCCCCAGCCGTGGGACAGGGGCCTACGAGCAGTACTTC. This encodes CASSPSRGTGAYEQYF. The complete variable domain, with remaining parts taken from reference TRBV7-2 and TRBJ2-7, reads GAGVSQSPSNKVTEKGKDVELRCDPISGHTALYWYRQSLGQGLEFLIYFQGNSAPDKSGLPSDRFSAERTGGSVSTLTIQRTQQEDSAVYLCASSPSRGTGAYEQYFGPGTRLTVT.

The genes are TRBV30 and TRBJ1-2; TRBD1 matches at 9 bases. The CDR3 consists of 15 residues. Germline CDR1 and CDR2: GTSNPN and SVGIG (reference sequence). With 2 bases clipped from V and 8 bases from J, the junction kept 12 bases outside the gene matches. The CDR3 protein is CAWSPGQGLSEGYTF. CDR3 sequence (DNA): TGTGCCTGGAGTCCGGGACAGGGTCTTTCGGAAGGCTACACCTTC.

The V call is TRBV6-6, the J call TRBJ2-5; D perhaps matches TRBD2 (5 bases). Germline V gene lookup returns CDR1 MNHNY and CDR2 SVGAGI (reference sequence). This CDR3 comprises 16 residues. Trimming pared 0 bases from V and 2 bases from J, leaving 13 bases between. The CDR3 region has the DNA TGTGCCAGCAGTTACTCATTCGCGGGCGTGCAAGAGACCCAGTACTTC. This sequence encodes CASSYSFAGVQETQYF.

A single count supports this clone. J is TRBJ2-7 and V is TRBV5-6; weak D call: TRBD1 (5 bases). The CDR3 sequence is 16 residues long. V dropped 0 bases and J dropped 0 bases, with 13 bases sitting between them. In germline, CDR1 is SGHDT, CDR2 YYEEEE. The CDR3 nucleotides are TGTGCCAGCAGCTTGGGATCAGGGTTAGGCTCCTACGAGCAGTACTTC. It translates to CASSLGSGLGSYEQYF. Full variable domain (remainder filled in from reference TRBV5-6 and TRBJ2-7): DAGVTQSPTHLIKTRGQQVTLRCSPKSGHDTVSWYQQALGQGPQFIFQYYEEEERQRGNFPDRFSGHQFPNYSSELNVNALLLGDSALYLCASSLGSGLGSYEQYFGPGTRLTVT.

This chain uses TRBV6-6 with TRBJ2-3; D is unclear. Germline CDR1 reads MNHNY; CDR2 reads SVGAGI (reference sequence). CDR3 length: 15 residues. The germline V and J ends were trimmed by 4 bases and 6 bases, with 17 bases remaining between them. CDR3 loop: CASSSIKRASDTQYF. CDR3 coding DNA: TGTGCCAGCAGTTCGATCAAGCGCGCTTCCGATACGCAGTATTTT.

The gene calls are TRBV6-5 and TRBJ2-7; perhaps TRBD1 as D (6 bases). The germline V gene encodes CDR1 MNHEY and CDR2 SVGAGI. The CDR3 is 13 residues long. Trimming took 7 bases from V and 7 from J, leaving 17 bases between them. CDR3 sequence reads: CASNGEQGREQYF. DNA for the CDR3: TGTGCCAGCAATGGAGAACAGGGTCGAGAGCAGTACTTC.

This chain connects TRBV19 to TRBJ1-5; 9 bases align to TRBD1. The CDR3 has 15 amino acids. Losses at the gene ends were 3 bases for V and 5 bases for J; bases not matched to a gene: 5. Germline V gene data show CDR1 as LNHDA and CDR2 as SQIVND (reference sequence). This CDR3 is CASSIAGTGYQPQHF. The CDR3 DNA sequence: TGTGCCAGTAGTATCGCCGGGACAGGGTATCAGCCCCAGCATTTT.

This chain joins TRBV28 and TRBJ2-7; a weak D match, TRBD2 (6 bases). The germline V and J ends were trimmed by 2 bases and 1 base, with 9 bases remaining between them. The germline CDR1 and CDR2 sequences are MDHEN and SYDVKM. The length of the CDR3 is 14 residues. The CDR3 loop is CASSLRDFSYEQYF. In DNA, the CDR3 is TGTGCCAGCAGTTTAAGGGACTTTTCCTACGAGCAGTACTTC.